This is a list of T cell receptor beta chains from one sample in a study of control samples from healthy donors and cancer patients. The data were produced by immunoSEQ multiplex PCR, yet TCRdb's version contains in-frame clones alone and is incomplete. The table records tens of thousands of clones, 85% to 95% of them present only once. Sequenced input: blood. The origin of the receptors is a woman aged 25-40 years in good health. CDR3s include the opening cysteine and the closing phenylalanine or tryptophan. The D gene is left open where the match is weak. The size of a clone is reported for some rows only, either as once, few or many, or as a class for expanded clones.

.	TRBD1	TRBJ2-5	13	TRBV28	CASSDRVKETQYF	TGTGCCAGCAGTGACAGGGTCAAAGAGACCCAGTACTTC
few	.	TRBJ2-7	12	TRBV28	CASSEEGVEQYF	TGTGCCAGCAGTGAAGAAGGGGTCGAGCAGTACTTC
.	.	TRBJ1-4	16	TRBV23-1	CASSPRTRLGNEKLFF	TGCGCCAGCAGTCCAAGGACACGCCTAGGGAATGAAAAACTGTTTTTT
.	TRBD1	TRBJ2-1	15	TRBV5-6	CASRLGQGGLGEQFF	TGTGCCAGCAGGTTAGGACAGGGTGGGCTCGGTGAGCAGTTCTTC
once	.	TRBJ2-3	16	TRBV7-9	CASSSPRVGGTDTQYF	TGTGCCAGCAGCTCCCCCCGGGTGGGTGGCACAGATACGCAGTATTTT
.	.	TRBJ2-1	17	TRBV25-1	CASSEYLGKGRPDEQFF	TGTGCCAGCAGTGAATACTTAGGGAAAGGGCGTCCCGATGAGCAGTTCTTC
.	.	TRBJ1-2	13	TRBV30	CAWRIGPIYGYTF	TGTGCCTGGAGGATAGGGCCCATCTATGGCTACACCTTC
.	TRBD1	TRBJ1-1	14	TRBV6-4	CASSRDSLNTEAFF	TGTGCCAGCAGCCGGGACAGCCTGAACACTGAAGCTTTCTTT
few	TRBD1	TRBJ2-1	14	TRBV13	CASRSTGYETEQFF	TGTGCCAGCAGGTCGACAGGGTATGAGACTGAGCAGTTCTTC
.	TRBD2	TRBJ2-7	16	TRBV7-2	CASSLPERDITYEQYF	TGTGCCAGCAGCTTACCCGAGCGGGATATCACCTACGAGCAGTACTTC
.	TRBD1	TRBJ1-4	16	TRBV2	CASSSGTGATNEKLFF	TGTGCCAGCAGTTCCGGGACAGGGGCAACTAATGAAAAACTGTTTTTT
once	TRBD1	TRBJ2-7	14	TRBV28	CASFPQDRGHEQYF	TGTGCCAGCTTCCCCCAGGACAGGGGCCACGAGCAGTACTTC
.	.	TRBJ1-2	17	TRBV10-3	CAIRPTTWGGVIYGYTF	TGTGCCATCAGGCCGACCACCTGGGGCGGGGTGATCTATGGCTACACCTTC
.	TRBD1	TRBJ1-6	14	TRBV6-4	CASSDGQGASPLHF	TGTGCCAGCAGTGACGGACAGGGGGCTTCACCCCTCCACTTT
once	.	TRBJ2-7	13	TRBV19	CASSKRGSYEQYF	TGTGCCAGTAGTAAGAGGGGATCCTACGAGCAGTACTTC
.	.	TRBJ2-5	11	TRBV10-2	CASRAQETQYF	TGCGCCAGCAGGGCACAAGAGACCCAGTACTTC
few	TRBD1	TRBJ2-4	15	TRBV13	CASSSQGRAKNIQYF	TGTGCCAGCAGTTCACAGGGGAGAGCCAAAAACATTCAGTACTTC
.	.	TRBJ2-1	14	TRBV6-5	CASSGLSSYNEQFF	TGTGCCAGCTCAGGCTTAAGCTCCTACAATGAGCAGTTCTTC
.	TRBD1	TRBJ1-6	14	TRBV28	CASSPGQGDSPLHF	TGTGCCAGCAGTCCGGGACAGGGTGATTCACCCCTCCACTTT
few	.	TRBJ2-2	16	TRBV29-1	CSVVLAGDANTGELFF	TGCAGCGTTGTCCTGGCAGGGGACGCGAACACCGGGGAGCTGTTTTTT
.	TRBD2	TRBJ2-1	17	TRBV5-1	CASSSRSRSGRVDEQFF	TGCGCCAGCAGCAGCCGATCCCGTAGCGGGAGAGTGGATGAGCAGTTCTTC
.	TRBD1	TRBJ1-1	14	TRBV27	CASSQGQLNTEAFF	TGTGCCAGCAGTCAGGGACAGCTAAACACTGAAGCTTTCTTT
.	.	TRBJ1-1	14	TRBV19	CASTPRQINTEAFF	TGTGCCAGTACTCCAAGACAGATAAACACTGAAGCTTTCTTT
.	.	TRBJ2-3	11	TRBV7-2	CASSLGLGQYF	TGTGCCAGCAGCTTGGGGTTGGGGCAGTATTTT
.	TRBD1	TRBJ1-5	17	TRBV24-1	CATSGTGASSFNQPQHF	TGTGCCACCTCCGGGACAGGGGCCTCGTCCTTCAATCAGCCCCAGCATTTT
.	.	TRBJ1-1	12	TRBV28	CASSLLDSEAFF	TGTGCCAGCAGTTTGTTGGATTCTGAAGCTTTCTTT
.	.	TRBJ1-1	13	TRBV3-1/TRBV3-2	CASSTGPLIEAFF	TGTGCCAGCAGCACCGGGCCTCTAATTGAAGCTTTCTTT
.	.	TRBJ2-6	14	TRBV13	CASSLRSGANVLTF	TGTGCCAGCAGCTTAAGGTCCGGGGCCAACGTCCTGACTTTC
.	TRBD1	TRBJ2-5	15	TRBV4-1	CASSPRTGAPETQYF	TGCGCCAGCAGCCCGCGAACAGGGGCCCCAGAGACCCAGTACTTC
.	.	TRBJ2-7	14	TRBV5-6	CASSINSGSYEQYF	TGTGCCAGCAGCATAAATAGTGGCTCCTACGAGCAGTACTTC